This record concerns one T cell receptor (beta chain) sequence. Its specificity is unknown. The sample belongs to a study of CD8 T cells in ankylosing spondylitis. Study-wide points: What appeared characteristic of ankylosing spondylitis blood was a TCR beta motif of seven to nine highly homologous variants. Some motif variants were previously reported in reactive arthritis synovial fluid and blood. Relatively rare in peripheral blood, disease-linked clones were also CD8+. Reports say disease-linked clones showed up significantly more in matched ankylosing spondylitis synovial fluid.

Libraries of TCR beta came from quantitative 5'-RACE with molecular barcodes. TCRdb analysed the 5' RACE reads with MiXCR anew, one entry per CDR3 protein. The sample has about 750,000 distinct CDR3 sequences, roughly 20% seen once. CDR3 size: 12 residues. Looked up from germline, CDR1 is DFQATT and CDR2 is SNEGSKA (reference sequence). Trimming pared 3 bases from V and 7 bases from J, leaving 11 bases between. V gene TRBV20-1 combines with J gene TRBJ2-3; D possibly uses TRBD1 or TRBD2 (5 bases each). The sequencing input was blood, either unsorted or a sorted T cell fraction (not recorded which). This receptor was obtained from a male donor with ankylosing spondylitis. The CDR3 loop is CSASGTAYTQYF. The CDR3, as DNA: TGCAGTGCTAGCGGGACCGCGTATACGCAGTATTTT.